This TCR beta chain was identified during a study of blood T cell repertoires in COVID-19 (dated by TCRdb to about 2020). Broadly, across the study: Samples covering the acute and convalescent phases of COVID-19 were provided by collaborators in the United States, Italy and Spain. The material from the prospective study consisted of cDNA or gDNA derived from T cells, B-cell-depleted T cells, or PBMCs. Subjects who had been exposed to COVID-19, were actively infected with it, or had recovered from it provided the deeply sampled blood TCRbeta repertoires that made up the dataset. Samples came from the ongoing ImmuneRACE study (first 160 participants) plus 1,254 subjects from 6 global collaborators. A de-identified subject ID, COVID-19 status, age in years and sex were almost always included in the sample metadata. HLA class I and class II types, where available, came from metadata supplied by the sample provider rather than from assay-based typing. A freely available public database, intended as a resource for researchers studying the immune response to SARS-CoV-2, is where the repertoires were released.

Taken from the germline V gene, the CDR1 and CDR2 loops are SNHLY and FYNNEI. V loses 4 bases, J loses 4 bases, and the germline ends lie 15 bases apart. The cysteine opens and the phenylalanine closes a CDR3 of 15 amino acids. The read is trimmed to its CDR3 DNA, 45 bases read in frame from base 1. Beyond this particular receptor, the publication reports: The amount of clinical and demographic metadata varied by source and participant and was provided uncurated.

Note on this clone: Its antigen is unknown. The sample holds no much larger clone one base away, and base qualities are not on file.

TCRbeta CDR3 regions were amplified from genomic DNA using the immunoSEQ Assay, a bias-controlled multiplex PCR. Per the authors' processing: The number of nucleated cells in each sample was estimated by amplification of reference gene primers within the assay. To quantify the absolute abundance of each unique TCRbeta CDR3 rearrangement, sequence reads were collapsed and filtered. For each sample, productive Simpson clonality was calculated as the square root of Simpson's diversity index over productive rearrangements. Imported from immuneACCESS, the table was reduced by TCRdb to in-frame sequences with V and J called. These copies leave out some clones; in studies compared against another copy, an unresolved V gene accounts for under half, and the cause of the remainder is not known. From that table come the V and J calls and clone size; the DNA was used to work out D and trimming. The sample yields 100,000 to 150,000 clones; about four fifths were counted once. The ten largest clonotypes hold less than 20% of the sample.

Collaborating institutions collected whole blood in K2EDTA tubes following their own protocols. For TCRbeta analysis, collaborator samples were shipped as frozen whole blood, as isolated PBMCs, or as DNA extracted from either sample type. The V and J segments used are TRBV2 and TRBJ2-3, and perhaps TRBD2 as D gene, on 5 matching bases. The origin of this receptor is a woman aged 45 to 65 with acute or convalescent COVID-19. Sample: peripheral blood. The CDR3 protein is CASSVRRTGADTQYF. The base sequence is TGTGCCAGCAGTGTCCGCAGGACTGGCGCAGATACGCAGTATTTT.